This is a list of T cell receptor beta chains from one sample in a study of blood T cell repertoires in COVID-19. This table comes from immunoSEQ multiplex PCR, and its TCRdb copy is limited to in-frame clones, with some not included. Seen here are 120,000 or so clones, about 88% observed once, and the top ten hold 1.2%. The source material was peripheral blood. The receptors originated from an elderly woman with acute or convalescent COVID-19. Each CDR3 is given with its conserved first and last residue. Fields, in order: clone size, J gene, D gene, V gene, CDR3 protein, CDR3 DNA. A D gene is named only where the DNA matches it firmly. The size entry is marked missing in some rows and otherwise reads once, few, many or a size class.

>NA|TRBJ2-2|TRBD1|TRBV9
CASSVSSAGGTGELFF
TGTGCCAGCAGCGTTTCCTCAGCAGGGGGCACCGGGGAGCTGTTTTTT
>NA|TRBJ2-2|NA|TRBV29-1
CSVEVVGLGQTNTGELFF
TGCAGCGTTGAAGTGGTGGGGTTGGGACAAACGAACACCGGGGAGCTGTTTTTT
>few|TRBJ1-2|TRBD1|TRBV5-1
CASSTGQEHGYTF
TGCGCCAGCAGCACGGGACAGGAACATGGCTACACCTTC
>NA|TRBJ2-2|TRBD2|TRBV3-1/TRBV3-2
CASRLAGTGELFF
TGTGCCAGCAGGTTAGCGGGAACCGGGGAGCTGTTTTTT
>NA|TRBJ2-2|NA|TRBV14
CASSQGQGYTGELFF
TGTGCCAGCAGCCAAGGGCAGGGGTACACCGGGGAGCTGTTTTTT
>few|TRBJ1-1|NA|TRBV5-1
CASSWTANTEAFF
TGCGCCAGCAGCTGGACAGCGAACACTGAAGCTTTCTTT
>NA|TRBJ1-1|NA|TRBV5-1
CASKEGRGTEAFF
TGCGCCAGCAAGGAGGGGCGCGGGACTGAAGCTTTCTTT
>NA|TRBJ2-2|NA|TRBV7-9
CASSPPVDTGELFF
TGTGCCAGCAGCCCCCCGGTGGACACCGGGGAGCTGTTTTTT
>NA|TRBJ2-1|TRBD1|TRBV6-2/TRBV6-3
CASSSNRGLVNEQFF
TGTGCCAGCAGTTCCAACAGGGGGCTGGTCAATGAGCAGTTCTTC
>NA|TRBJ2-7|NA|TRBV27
CASSFYLYRATYEQYF
TGTGCCAGCAGTTTTTATCTCTACAGGGCCACCTACGAGCAGTACTTC
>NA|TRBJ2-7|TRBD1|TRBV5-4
CASSQGQHYEQYF
TGTGCCAGCAGCCAGGGACAGCACTACGAGCAGTACTTC
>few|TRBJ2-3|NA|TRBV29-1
CSVEDPRGLTDTQYF
TGCAGCGTTGAAGATCCACGGGGACTCACAGATACGCAGTATTTT
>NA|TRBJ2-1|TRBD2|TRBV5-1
CASSSGTSGRNEQFF
TGCGCCAGCAGCTCCGGGACTAGCGGGAGAAATGAGCAGTTCTTC
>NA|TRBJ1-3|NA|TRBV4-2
CASSQVGGRNSGNTIYF
TGTGCCAGCAGCCAAGTTGGAGGACGGAACTCTGGAAACACCATATATTTT
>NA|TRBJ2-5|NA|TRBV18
CASSRDRLQETQYF
TGTGCCAGCTCACGTGACAGGCTACAAGAGACCCAGTACTTC
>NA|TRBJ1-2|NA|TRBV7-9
CASSFRENSYGYTF
TGTGCCAGCAGCTTCAGGGAAAATTCCTATGGCTACACCTTC
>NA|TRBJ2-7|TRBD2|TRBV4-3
CASSQDRGLAFEQYF
TGCGCCAGCAGCCAAGATCGGGGACTAGCTTTCGAGCAGTACTTC
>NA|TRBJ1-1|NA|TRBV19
CASRQGRTNTEAFF
TGTGCCAGTAGGCAGGGGAGAACGAACACTGAAGCTTTCTTT
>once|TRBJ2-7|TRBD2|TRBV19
CASSRIAGYEQYF
TGTGCCAGTAGTAGGATAGCGGGATACGAGCAGTACTTC
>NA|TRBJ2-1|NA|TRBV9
CASSVNQRSIEQFF
TGTGCCAGCAGCGTGAACCAGAGGAGTATTGAGCAGTTCTTC
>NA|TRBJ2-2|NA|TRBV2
CASSSTGLPRGELFF
TGTGCCAGCAGCTCTACAGGGCTTCCCCGCGGGGAGCTGTTTTTT
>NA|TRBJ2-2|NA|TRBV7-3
CASSLTPGTGELFF
TGTGCCAGCAGCTTAACGCCCGGCACCGGGGAGCTGTTTTTT
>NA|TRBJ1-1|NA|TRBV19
CASSPQGSEAFF
TGTGCCAGTAGTCCACAGGGCTCTGAAGCTTTCTTT
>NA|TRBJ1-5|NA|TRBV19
CASSIGRGPNQPQHF
TGTGCCAGTAGTATCGGCAGGGGACCCAATCAGCCCCAGCATTTT
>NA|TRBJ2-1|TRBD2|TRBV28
CASSFSGRMMNEQFF
TGTGCCAGCAGTTTTAGCGGGAGAATGATGAATGAGCAGTTCTTC
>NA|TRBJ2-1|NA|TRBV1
CTSSQGTSGGGGHEQFF
TGCACCAGCAGCCAGGGGACTAGCGGGGGGGGAGGTCATGAGCAGTTCTTC
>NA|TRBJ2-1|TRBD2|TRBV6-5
CASRAGTNYNEQFF
TGTGCCAGCAGAGCCGGGACTAACTACAATGAGCAGTTCTTC
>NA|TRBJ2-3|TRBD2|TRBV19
CASSGTSGRGIF
TGTGCCAGTTCCGGGACTAGCGGGAGGGGGATTTTT
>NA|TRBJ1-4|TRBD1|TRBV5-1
CASSLGTGSTNEKLFF
TGCGCCAGCAGCTTGGGGACAGGATCAACTAATGAAAAACTGTTTTTT
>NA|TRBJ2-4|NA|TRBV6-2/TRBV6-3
CASSFNRDRIQYF
TGTGCCAGCAGTTTCAACAGGGATCGCATTCAGTACTTC
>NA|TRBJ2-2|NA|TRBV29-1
CSVVPGQNTGELFF
TGCAGCGTTGTTCCTGGACAGAACACCGGGGAGCTGTTTTTT
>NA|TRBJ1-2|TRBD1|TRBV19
CASRRQGGNYGYTF
TGTGCCAGTAGACGACAGGGGGGAAACTATGGCTACACCTTC
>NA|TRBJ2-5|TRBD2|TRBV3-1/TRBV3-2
CASSRGRGGRETQYF
TGTGCCAGCAGCCGAGGACGGGGGGGCCGAGAGACCCAGTACTTC
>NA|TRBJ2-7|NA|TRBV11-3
CASSLQGSNEQYF
TGTGCCAGCAGCTTACAGGGGAGCAACGAGCAGTACTTC
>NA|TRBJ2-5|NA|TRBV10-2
CASSESRETQYF
TGCGCCAGCAGTGAGTCTCGGGAGACCCAGTACTTC
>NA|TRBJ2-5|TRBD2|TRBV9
CASSVTSGAFQETQYF
TGTGCCAGCAGCGTTACTAGCGGGGCATTCCAAGAGACCCAGTACTTC
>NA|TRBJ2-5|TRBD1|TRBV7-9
CASSLVGTGAQETQYF
TGTGCCAGCAGCTTAGTGGGGACAGGGGCCCAAGAGACCCAGTACTTC
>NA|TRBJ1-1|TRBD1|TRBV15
CATSRDWGQGETEAFF
TGTGCCACCAGCAGAGATTGGGGACAGGGGGAAACTGAAGCTTTCTTT
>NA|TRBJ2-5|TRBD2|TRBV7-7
CASSLAAGGQETQYF
TGTGCCAGCAGCTTAGCGGCGGGGGGGCAAGAGACCCAGTACTTC
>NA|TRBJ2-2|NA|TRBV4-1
CASSQNRDKGVYTGELFF
TGCGCCAGCAGCCAGAACCGGGACAAAGGGGTTTACACCGGGGAGCTGTTTTTT
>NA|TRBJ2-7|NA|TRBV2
CASSPSSGFNYEQYF
TGTGCCAGCAGTCCCTCGAGCGGCTTCAACTACGAGCAGTACTTC
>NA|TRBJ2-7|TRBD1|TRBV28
CASSSGGIHEQYF
TGTGCCAGCAGCTCAGGGGGCATCCACGAGCAGTACTTC
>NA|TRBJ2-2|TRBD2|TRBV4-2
CASRGDYPNTGELFF
TGTGCCAGCAGGGGGGACTATCCTAACACCGGGGAGCTGTTTTTT
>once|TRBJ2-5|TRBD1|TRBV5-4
CASSLYRGSYQETQYF
TGTGCCAGCAGCCTATACAGGGGGAGTTATCAAGAGACCCAGTACTTC
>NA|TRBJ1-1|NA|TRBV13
CASTLPPSNTEAFF
TGTGCCAGCACATTGCCGCCCAGTAACACTGAAGCTTTCTTT
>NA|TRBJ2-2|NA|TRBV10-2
CASSPKEGGELFF
TGCGCCAGCAGCCCTAAAGAGGGCGGGGAGCTGTTTTTT
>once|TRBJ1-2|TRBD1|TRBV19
CASSRDRDYGYTF
TGTGCCAGTAGTCGGGACAGGGATTATGGCTACACCTTC
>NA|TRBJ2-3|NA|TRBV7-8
CASSLGGLNTDTQYF
TGTGCCAGCAGCTTAGGTGGACTAAACACAGATACGCAGTATTTT
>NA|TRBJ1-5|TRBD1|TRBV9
CASSPGTGGQPQHF
TGTGCCAGCAGCCCAGGGACAGGGGGTCAGCCCCAGCATTTT
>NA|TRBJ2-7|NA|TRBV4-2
CASSQYRGRGRYEQYF
TGTGCCAGCAGCCAATACCGAGGGCGGGGTAGATACGAGCAGTACTTC
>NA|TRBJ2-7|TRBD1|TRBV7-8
CASSFHGQAQGYEQYF
TGTGCCAGCAGCTTCCACGGACAGGCCCAGGGCTACGAGCAGTACTTC
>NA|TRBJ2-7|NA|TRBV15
CATSRELAAYEQYF
TGTGCCACCAGCAGAGAATTAGCGGCCTACGAGCAGTACTTC
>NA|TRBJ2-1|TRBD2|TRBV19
CASRRLAGTSSYNEQFF
TGTGCCAGTAGAAGACTAGCGGGAACAAGCTCCTACAATGAGCAGTTCTTC
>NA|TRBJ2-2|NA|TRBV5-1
CASSLSLAHTGELFF
TGCGCCAGCAGCTTGAGTCTAGCGCACACCGGGGAGCTGTTTTTT